The entry below gives a single T cell receptor (beta chain) sequence along with its context. PCR involved 60 Vbeta and 13 Jbeta primers. Some clones are missing from TCRdb's copy, which holds only in-frame ones; the method was immunoSEQ multiplex PCR. The sample yields 150,000 to 200,000 clones, about four fifths seen once. Germline lookup yields CDR1 SEHNR and CDR2 FQNEAQ (reference sequence). The CDR3 runs to 16 residues. The V gene lost 0 bases and the J gene lost 4 bases, with 15 bases spanning the gap. This sample is part of a study of cytomegalovirus exposure and HLA in healthy donors. J is TRBJ1-2 and V is TRBV7-9; possible D gene TRBD1, 5 bases. The TCR was taken from a man between 40 and 49 years old in good health and CMV-seropositive. The material sequenced was PBMCs. The CDR3 bases are TGTGCCAGCAGCTTAGCGGGGGGAAGCCAATTCTATGGCTACACCTTC. It is translated as CASSLAGGSQFYGYTF.